This T cell receptor beta chain was captured in a study of glioma-infiltrating T cells after dendritic cell vaccination. Study-wide background: Patients received autologous tumor lysate-pulsed dendritic cell vaccination between about 2003 and 2013.

From germline, CDR1 is SGHVS and CDR2 FNYEAQ. V lost 5 bases to trimming and J lost 5 bases, with 16 bases between them. The CDR3 covers 15 residues. A remark on this clone: Its specificity is unknown.

Regarding time point: after dendritic cell vaccination, including at tumor progression/relapse. Libraries were prepared by immunoSEQ multiplex PCR; TCRdb keeps only in-frame clonotypes and omits some of them. The table lists roughly 80,000 clones, around 86% of them singletons. General observations from the study: Only a small number of patients had complete blood and tumor samples.

V gene TRBV7-6 combines with J gene TRBJ1-5, with D uncertain. This clonotype was obtained from a human donor with glioblastoma. Sequences were derived from blood, sampled after dendritic cell vaccination. The CDR3 sequence is CASSQFQQEDQPQHF. The CDR3 nucleotides read TGTGCCAGCAGCCAGTTCCAGCAGGAGGATCAGCCCCAGCATTTT.